These T cell receptor beta chains were read from a single sample in a study of CD8 T cells in Susac syndrome. TCRdb re-called the immunoSEQ multiplex PCR reads through MiXCR, storing one row per CDR3 protein. The sample contains fewer than 80,000 distinct CDR3 sequences, 90% to 95% of which appear only once. Material for sequencing was CD8+ T cells from PBMCs. Every receptor here comes from a human donor with multiple sclerosis. Each CDR3 is given with its conserved first and last residue. The order of the fields is J gene, V gene, CDR3 length, D gene, clone size, CDR3 DNA, CDR3 protein. A D gene is named only where the DNA matches it firmly. Some rows mark clone size as missing; the rest say once, few, many or name a class of expanded clone.

TRBJ2-2 | TRBV6-5 | 18 | . | . | TGTGCCAGCAGTTACAGGGGGGTCAGGACTAGGGAGAGCGGGGAGCTGTTTTTT | CASSYRGVRTRESGELFF
TRBJ1-1 | TRBV27 | 13 | . | . | TGTGCCAGCAGCCCCGGGGAAGGGGCTGAAGCTTTCTTT | CASSPGEGAEAFF
TRBJ2-7 | TRBV27 | 14 | . | . | TGTGCCAGCTACGACGACAGGACGCCCTACGAGCAGTACTTC | CASYDDRTPYEQYF
TRBJ2-7 | TRBV15 | 16 | . | . | TGTGCCACCAGCGCGCGCCGGGACTGGAATTTCTACGAGCAGTACTTC | CATSARRDWNFYEQYF
TRBJ2-7 | TRBV5-4 | 14 | TRBD1 | . | TGTGCCAGCAGCTTGGGGGACAGGCCCCACGAGCAGTACTTC | CASSLGDRPHEQYF
TRBJ2-1 | TRBV2 | 15 | TRBD1 | . | TGTGCCATCAATTCCCGGGACAGTAGTCCCTTGGAGCAGTTCTTC | CAINSRDSSPLEQFF
TRBJ1-3 | TRBV13 | 15 | . | . | TGTGCCAGCAGACAAAACCCGGGCTCTGGAAACACCATATATTTT | CASRQNPGSGNTIYF
TRBJ1-4 | TRBV30 | 15 | TRBD1 | . | TGTGCCTGGAGTGGGGGAACAGGGGCCGCTGAAAAACTGTTTTTT | CAWSGGTGAAEKLFF
TRBJ2-1 | TRBV11-2 | 11 | . | few | TGTGCCAGCAGGGGCCTAGGTGAGCAGTTCTTC | CASRGLGEQFF
TRBJ2-3 | TRBV11-2 | 15 | TRBD2 | . | TGTGCCAGCAGCTTGACTAGCGGGGCCACAGATACGCAGTATTTT | CASSLTSGATDTQYF
TRBJ2-3 | TRBV9 | 18 | TRBD2 | . | TGTGCCAGCAGCGTCCCCCTCGAGCGGGAGAGTAGCACAGATACGCAGTATTTT | CASSVPLERESSTDTQYF
TRBJ2-7 | TRBV5-6 | 14 | . | . | TGTGCCAGCACCTTCGGGGACATTCTCGACGAGCAGTACTTC | CASTFGDILDEQYF
TRBJ2-1 | TRBV19 | 14 | . | . | TGTGCCAGTAGTATCCGGGAGCTCGGCAATGAGCAGTTCTTC | CASSIRELGNEQFF
TRBJ1-1 | TRBV7-9 | 15 | . | . | TGTGCCAGCAGCTTAGCTAGTCAGGGGAGCACTGAAGCTTTCTTT | CASSLASQGSTEAFF
TRBJ1-5 | TRBV19 | 15 | . | . | TGTGCCAGTAGTGGCGGGGGGTTAAGCAATCAGCCCCAGCATTTT | CASSGGGLSNQPQHF
TRBJ2-1 | TRBV5-6 | 11 | . | . | TGTGCCAGCAGCTTGCTTGGTGAGCAGTTCTTC | CASSLLGEQFF
TRBJ2-3 | TRBV12-3/TRBV12-4 | 13 | . | . | TGTGCCAGCAGTTTGGCTAGCGCAGATACGCAGTATTTT | CASSLASADTQYF
TRBJ2-2 | TRBV30 | 16 | . | . | TGTGCCTGGTCATCGGTGTGGGCTATAACGACCGGGGAGCTGTTTTTT | CAWSSVWAITTGELFF
TRBJ1-2 | TRBV27 | 13 | . | . | TGTGCCAGCAGTTTCAGACAGGATGATGGCTACACCTTC | CASSFRQDDGYTF
TRBJ2-1 | TRBV27 | 18 | . | . | TGTGCCAGCAGTTTATCTTCGTTAGGGCCCAGCTCCTACAATGAGCAGTTCTTC | CASSLSSLGPSSYNEQFF
TRBJ2-7 | TRBV14 | 14 | TRBD1 | . | TGTGCCAGCAGCCATGGGACAGTCCGCTACGAGCAGTACTTC | CASSHGTVRYEQYF
TRBJ1-2 | TRBV9 | 13 | . | . | TGTGCCAGCAGCGTAGGGGGCGAGGTAGGCTACACCTTC | CASSVGGEVGYTF
TRBJ1-1 | TRBV7-3 | 14 | . | . | TGTGCCAGCAGCCCTCCCGTGGTGAACACTGAAGCTTTCTTT | CASSPPVVNTEAFF
TRBJ2-2 | TRBV5-7 | 14 | . | . | TGTGCCAGCACGGCAACGTCGAACACCGGGGAGCTGTTTTTT | CASTATSNTGELFF
TRBJ2-7 | TRBV12-3/TRBV12-4 | 23 | TRBD2 | . | TGTGCCAGCAGTTTTGGTCTGAAAAATCGGGGACTAGCGGGACCCACCTCCTACTACGAGCAGTACTTC | CASSFGLKNRGLAGPTSYYEQYF
TRBJ1-3 | TRBV20-1 | 13 | . | . | TGCAGCCACTTAGCCCCGTCTGGAAACACCATATATTTT | CSHLAPSGNTIYF
TRBJ2-7 | TRBV29-1 | 14 | . | . | TGCAGCGTTGAGATGTGGGCCAGCTCCTACGAGCAGTACTTC | CSVEMWASSYEQYF
TRBJ2-1 | TRBV28 | 14 | . | . | TGTGCCAGCAGTTTATTACTAGTTGGTCATGAGCAGTTCTTC | CASSLLLVGHEQFF
TRBJ2-1 | TRBV7-8 | 20 | . | . | TGTGCCAGCAGCTTAGAGATTGCGGGGGCCCTACCGAGCTCCTACAATGAGCAGTTCTTC | CASSLEIAGALPSSYNEQFF
TRBJ1-1 | TRBV4-1 | 15 | . | . | TGCGCCAGCAGCCAAGATCGGGCAGTGAACACTGAAGCTTTCTTT | CASSQDRAVNTEAFF
TRBJ2-1 | TRBV29-1 | 15 | . | . | TGCAGCGTTGGGATGGACAGAATGGACCAAAATGAGCAGTTCTTC | CSVGMDRMDQNEQFF
TRBJ2-3 | TRBV6-4 | 16 | . | . | TGTGCCAGCAGTCCCCGGGCCTCTTCTGGCACAGATACGCAGTATTTT | CASSPRASSGTDTQYF
TRBJ2-3 | TRBV9 | 17 | . | . | TGTGCCAGCAGCCCCCGCGGACAGTCAACGACGGGAAATACGCAGTATTTT | CASSPRGQSTTGNTQYF
TRBJ2-7 | TRBV25-1 | 17 | TRBD2 | . | TGTGCCAGCAGTGACACACTAGCGGGGAGGGGGGACTACGAGCAGTACTTC | CASSDTLAGRGDYEQYF
TRBJ2-1 | TRBV27 | 14 | TRBD1 | . | TGTGCCAGCACGACAGGGGGCTCCTACAATGAGCAGTTCTTC | CASTTGGSYNEQFF
TRBJ2-2 | TRBV19 | 13 | . | few | TGTGCCAGTAGTATAAGTTTGCCCGGGGAGCTGTTTTTT | CASSISLPGELFF
TRBJ2-3 | TRBV5-1 | 16 | TRBD2 | . | TGCGCCAGCAGAAGTTCGGTTAGCGGGGGGGCAGATACGCAGTATTTT | CASRSSVSGGADTQYF
TRBJ1-1 | TRBV5-4 | 13 | . | . | TGTGCCAGCAGAGAGGGTGGGAACACTGAAGCTTTCTTT | CASREGGNTEAFF
TRBJ2-7 | TRBV9 | 13 | TRBD2 | . | TGTGCCAGCAGCGACACTAGCGGCTACGAGCAGTACTTC | CASSDTSGYEQYF
TRBJ2-7 | TRBV7-9 | 12 | . | . | TGTGCCAGCAGCTCAGGGACCAGCGGGCAGTACTTC | CASSSGTSGQYF
TRBJ2-7 | TRBV5-1 | 15 | TRBD1 | . | TGCGCCAGCAGCTTCTCCAGGACAGGCGCCTACGAGCAGTACTTC | CASSFSRTGAYEQYF
TRBJ1-2 | TRBV27 | 13 | . | . | TGTGCCAGCAGTTCTGACTCTCGCTATGGCTACACCTTC | CASSSDSRYGYTF